This is a list of T cell receptor beta chains from one sample in a study of cytomegalovirus exposure and HLA in healthy donors. This table comes from immunoSEQ multiplex PCR, and its TCRdb copy is limited to in-frame clones, with some not included. The sample shows 60,000 to 70,000 clones, about 82% of them seen only once. The specimen sequenced was PBMCs. These receptors were obtained from a woman younger than 45 in good health and CMV-seronegative. Each CDR3 is given with its conserved first and last residue. The order of the fields is CDR3 DNA, CDR3 protein, clone size, V gene, D gene, J gene. D genes are given only for firm matches. Clone size is not always given. Where it is, it says once, few, many or a class for expanded clones.

CDR3 DNA: TGTGCCAGCAGTGGAAGCGGGGGGCAGGGGGAGACCCAGTACTTC
CDR3 protein: CASSGSGGQGETQYF
clone size: .
V gene: TRBV6-1
D gene: TRBD2
J gene: TRBJ2-5

CDR3 DNA: TGCGCCAGCAGTGAACAGGGCGGCACTGAAGCTTTCTTT
CDR3 protein: CASSEQGGTEAFF
clone size: .
V gene: TRBV10-2
D gene: .
J gene: TRBJ1-1

CDR3 DNA: TGTGCCAGCAGCATCCGACAGCCTCTCCAAGAGACCCAGTACTTC
CDR3 protein: CASSIRQPLQETQYF
clone size: .
V gene: TRBV5-4
D gene: .
J gene: TRBJ2-5

CDR3 DNA: TGTGCCACCCACCCCCCTGGGAGGGTCGTTACTAATGAAAAACTGTTTTTT
CDR3 protein: CATHPPGRVVTNEKLFF
clone size: .
V gene: TRBV19
D gene: .
J gene: TRBJ1-4

CDR3 DNA: TGTGCCAGCATCCCCTCCTCCGACAGCTATGGCTACACCTTC
CDR3 protein: CASIPSSDSYGYTF
clone size: .
V gene: TRBV6-1
D gene: .
J gene: TRBJ1-2

CDR3 DNA: TGCGCCAGCAGCCCAGAGTTTGGGACAGGGGGGTCACCCCTCCACTTT
CDR3 protein: CASSPEFGTGGSPLHF
clone size: once
V gene: TRBV4-3
D gene: TRBD1
J gene: TRBJ1-6

CDR3 DNA: TGTGCCAGCAGCACGGGACAGGGCGGGGGTTCACCCCTCCACTTT
CDR3 protein: CASSTGQGGGSPLHF
clone size: .
V gene: TRBV7-6
D gene: TRBD1
J gene: TRBJ1-6

CDR3 DNA: TGTGCCAGTTCCGGGGGGACTAGCAAAAGCACCGGGGAGCTGTTTTTT
CDR3 protein: CASSGGTSKSTGELFF
clone size: .
V gene: TRBV19
D gene: TRBD2
J gene: TRBJ2-2

CDR3 DNA: TGTGCCAGTAGTATAGCGGGGAAACAGGGGCTGAAGGGATATGGCTACACCTTC
CDR3 protein: CASSIAGKQGLKGYGYTF
clone size: few
V gene: TRBV19
D gene: TRBD1
J gene: TRBJ1-2

CDR3 DNA: TGTGCCAGCAGCTTAGTATCGTCGTACGAGCAGTACTTC
CDR3 protein: CASSLVSSYEQYF
clone size: .
V gene: TRBV7-8
D gene: .
J gene: TRBJ2-7

CDR3 DNA: TGTGCCAGCTCCCCCAGGGATGGTAATTCACCCCTCCACTTT
CDR3 protein: CASSPRDGNSPLHF
clone size: .
V gene: TRBV18
D gene: .
J gene: TRBJ1-6

CDR3 DNA: TGTGCCAGCAGTCGCGACAGGGGCAATCAGCCCCAGCATTTT
CDR3 protein: CASSRDRGNQPQHF
clone size: .
V gene: TRBV2
D gene: TRBD1
J gene: TRBJ1-5

CDR3 DNA: TGCGCCAGCAGTGAGACAGGGTACGAGCAGTACTTC
CDR3 protein: CASSETGYEQYF
clone size: .
V gene: TRBV10-1
D gene: .
J gene: TRBJ2-7